One sample yielded the 25 T cell receptor beta chains listed below, sequenced in a study of blood T cell repertoires in COVID-19. Sequenced by immunoSEQ multiplex PCR; TCRdb stores in-frame clones only, minus some. The sample has nearly 400,000 clones; around nine tenths are singletons. Sequenced: PBMCs or T cells enriched from blood (not recorded which). All receptors come from a woman aged 25 to 39 who had recovered from COVID-19.

The chain combines TRBV6-5 with TRBJ2-5; possible D gene TRBD1, 7 bases. The germline gives CDR1 MNHEY, CDR2 SVGAGI. CDR3 length equals 14 residues. Between the trimmed V and J ends, which lost 6 bases and 2 bases, there was a span of 13 bases. CDR3 sequence reads: CASRKTGRQETQYF. Here the CDR3 DNA reads TGTGCCAGCAGAAAGACAGGGAGGCAAGAGACCCAGTACTTC.

Notes on this clone: Other nucleotide sequences from this sample produce the same CDR3. This chain joins TRBV3-1 (or the pseudogene TRBV3-2) and TRBJ1-2; unclear D gene. The ends were cut back, 0 bases at V and 8 bases at J, with 4 bases in the middle. The CDR3 covers 11 residues. Per the germline V gene, CDR1 is LGHDT and CDR2 is YNNKEL (reference sequence). The DNA of the CDR3 is TGTGCCAGCAGCCAAGATCTGGGCTACACCTTC. This encodes CASSQDLGYTF.

This chain uses TRBV5-1 with TRBJ1-6, with D possibly TRBD1 on 5 matching bases. Trimming pared 6 bases from V and 9 bases from J, leaving 16 bases between. From germline, CDR1 is SGHRS and CDR2 YFSETQ. This CDR3 spans 14 amino acids. The CDR3 nucleotides are TGCGCCAGCACTGGACGTATGGGGGGTTCACCCCTCCACTTT. Its protein product is CASTGRMGGSPLHF.

This clone was recorded only once. The gene calls are TRBV5-6 and TRBJ2-7; tentatively, D is TRBD2 (6 bases). Trimming took 0 bases from V and 2 from J, leaving 15 bases between them. CDR1 and CDR2 from the germline V gene are SGHDT and YYEEEE. This CDR3 has 16 residues. CDR3 region: CASSLARRGVTYEQYF. The CDR3 nucleotides are TGTGCCAGCAGCTTGGCGAGGCGCGGGGTTACCTACGAGCAGTACTTC.

This chain uses TRBV5-4 with TRBJ2-5; 15 nucleotides match TRBD2. With 5 bases clipped from V and 5 bases from J, the junction kept 10 bases outside the gene matches. The germline V gene encodes CDR1 SGHNT and CDR2 YYREEE (reference sequence). The CDR3 covers 17 residues. The CDR3 sequence: CASRRGLAGGRMETQYF. In nucleotides, the CDR3 is TGTGCCAGCAGGCGAGGACTAGCGGGAGGGAGAATGGAGACCCAGTACTTC.

V and J are TRBV3-1 (or the pseudogene TRBV3-2) and TRBJ1-4; a weak D match, TRBD1 (6 bases). This CDR3 region has 15 residues. Trimming cost V 3 bases and J 6 bases, with 14 bases left between them. CDR1 and CDR2 (germline): LGHDT, YNNKEL (reference sequence). The CDR3 DNA reads as TGTGCCAGCAGCCAGGGGCCGGGGGGGCATGAAAAACTGTTTTTT. It codes for CASSQGPGGHEKLFF.

The J gene is TRBJ1-4, the V gene TRBV7-9; D not certain. Per the germline V gene, CDR1 is SEHNR and CDR2 is FQNEAQ (reference sequence). The CDR3 is 13 residues long. Between the trimmed V and J ends, which lost 5 bases and 5 bases, there was a span of 9 bases. The CDR3 region is CASSRARNEKLFF. The CDR3 DNA reads TGTGCCAGCAGCCGAGCGAGAAATGAAAAACTGTTTTTT.

The rearrangement links TRBV3-1 (or the pseudogene TRBV3-2) to TRBJ1-2; 12 nucleotides line up with TRBD1. CDR1 is LGHDT, CDR2 YNNKEL, per germline (reference sequence). V dropped 5 bases and J dropped 7; count of bases not matched to a gene: 5. The CDR3 sequence is 14 residues long. Here the CDR3 DNA reads TGTGCCAGCAGCGGGGGACAGGGGGCTTTTGGCTACACCTTC. It is translated as CASSGGQGAFGYTF.

The V gene is TRBV5-1, the J gene TRBJ1-2; a weak D match, TRBD1 (6 bases). Trimming stripped 9 bases from V and 0 bases from J, with 15 bases between. Germline assignment: CDR1 SGHRS and CDR2 YFSETQ. The CDR3 contains 14 residues. The CDR3 loop is CATKTGTANYGYTF. The DNA for the CDR3 is TGCGCCACCAAGACAGGAACAGCTAACTATGGCTACACCTTC.

J is TRBJ1-5 and V is TRBV6-5; no clear D. This CDR3 contains 13 residues. Germline CDR1 reads MNHEY; CDR2 reads SVGAGI. Trimming stripped 3 bases from V and 6 bases from J, with 9 bases between. DNA of the CDR3: TGTGCCAGCAGTTATGAGGGTAGTCAGCCCCAGCATTTT. Amino acid sequence: CASSYEGSQPQHF.

This chain connects TRBV19 to TRBJ2-7; D is uncertain. The CDR3 loop spans 13 amino acids. Trimming took off 4 bases at V and 0 bases at J, with 7 bases between the two ends. Germline-derived CDR1 and CDR2 are LNHDA and SQIVND (reference sequence). The CDR3 sequence is CASSTTLSYEQYF. CDR3 nucleotides: TGTGCCAGTAGTACGACACTCTCCTACGAGCAGTACTTC.

The chain recombines TRBV10-3 with TRBJ2-7; 8 bases map to TRBD1. This CDR3 spans 14 amino acids. Germline values: CDR1 ENHRY, CDR2 SYGVKD. V lost 6 bases and J lost 3; bases outside the gene matches: 7. The CDR3 sequence: CAISSGQGDYEQYF. As DNA, the CDR3 is TGTGCCATCAGCTCTGGACAGGGAGACTACGAGCAGTACTTC.

The genes are TRBV9 and TRBJ1-1, with D hard to call. V was trimmed by 4 bases and J by 0 bases, leaving 10 bases between them. This CDR3 has 14 residues. Germline V gene sequence: CDR1 SGDLS, CDR2 YYNGEE. The CDR3 DNA reads TGTGCCAGCAGCCCCACTACGGTGAACACTGAAGCTTTCTTT. Its protein product is CASSPTTVNTEAFF.

The rearrangement links TRBV30 to TRBJ2-7; 8 positions agree with TRBD1. This CDR3 has 16 amino acids. Germline CDR1 is GTSNPN and CDR2 is SVGIG (reference sequence). V was clipped by 1 base and J by 5 bases; unmatched bases: 13. For the CDR3, the DNA is TGTGCCTGGAGTGGATTAGGGGAACAGGGGGAAAACGAGCAGTACTTC. This codes for CAWSGLGEQGENEQYF.

The CDR3 DNA is TGTGCCAGCAGCCGATCGGACAGTGAAAAACTGTTTTTT. Its translation is CASSRSDSEKLFF. The chain carries TRBV7-8 and TRBJ1-4; maybe TRBD1 (6 bases). Between the trimmed V and J ends, which lost 5 bases and 7 bases, there was a span of 11 bases. The germline V gene encodes CDR1 SGHVS and CDR2 FQNEAQ. The CDR3 runs to 13 residues.

The chain has TRBV18 and TRBJ2-1; D possibly corresponds to TRBD1 (6 bases). The CDR3 sequence is 14 residues long. V lost 3 bases and J lost 6, with 12 bases in between. Per germline, CDR1 KGHSH and CDR2 LQKENI. CDR3 protein: CASSPGASPNEQFF. For the CDR3, the DNA is TGTGCCAGCTCACCGGGGGCGAGTCCCAATGAGCAGTTCTTC.

This chain joins TRBV9 and TRBJ1-1, with unresolved D. Germline values: CDR1 SGDLS, CDR2 YYNGEE. Trimming left V 1 base short and J 5 bases short, with 9 bases between. The CDR3 runs 13 residues. The CDR3 sequence: CASSVIGGTEAFF. Here the CDR3 DNA reads TGTGCCAGCAGCGTAATCGGAGGTACTGAAGCTTTCTTT.

This clone was recorded only once. V usage is TRBV9 and J usage is TRBJ1-1; D gene uncertain. CDR3 length: 15 residues. Trimming removed 0 bases at V and 1 base at J, with 10 bases between. Germline V gene lookup returns CDR1 SGDLS and CDR2 YYNGEE. CDR3 sequence reads: CASSVAQGGNTEAFF. The CDR3 DNA sequence: TGTGCCAGCAGCGTAGCTCAAGGCGGGAACACTGAAGCTTTCTTT.

This chain joins TRBV10-3 and TRBJ2-3; D gene uncertain. The germline CDR1 and CDR2 sequences are ENHRY and SYGVKD. V lost 7 bases and J lost 0, with 11 bases in between. This CDR3 is built from 14 residues. The CDR3 nucleotides read TGTGCCATCACCCGTAGCACAAGCACAGATACGCAGTATTTT. This codes for CAITRSTSTDTQYF.

V is TRBV10-1 and J is TRBJ1-2; 7 positions agree with TRBD1. Per germline, CDR1 WNHNN and CDR2 SYGVQD (reference sequence). Unmatched junction bases numbered 11, after V lost 10 bases and J lost 6 bases. The CDR3 extends over 13 amino acids. CDR3 DNA sequence: TGCGCCACTCAACGGGACAGTACCGATGGCTACACCTTC. Its translation is CATQRDSTDGYTF.

The CDR3 coding sequence is TGCGCCAGCAGCCAAGGGCTTTTGGACAGGGGGTACAATGAGCAGTTCTTC. It translates to CASSQGLLDRGYNEQFF. The rearrangement joins TRBV4-1 to TRBJ2-1; 10 nucleotides agree with TRBD1. In germline, CDR1 is MGHRA, CDR2 YSYEKL. The length of the CDR3 is 17 residues. V trimming: 1 base; J trimming: 4 bases; junction bases outside the gene matches: 7.

The chain recombines TRBV27 with TRBJ2-1; D might be TRBD2 (6 bases). CDR3 size: 15 residues. Trimming shortened V by 9 bases and J by 0 bases, and 15 bases separated the two germline ends. Germline CDR1 and CDR2: MNHEY and SMNVEV (reference sequence). The CDR3 sequence is CASSGRPNSYNEQFF. CDR3 coding DNA: TGTGCCAGTTCTGGGAGGCCGAACTCCTACAATGAGCAGTTCTTC.

V gene TRBV6-5 combines with J gene TRBJ1-2, with 8 bases lining up with TRBD1. V lost 6 bases, J lost 5 bases, and 5 bases stayed unmatched. The CDR3 runs 13 residues. CDR1 and CDR2 from the germline V gene are MNHEY and SVGAGI. CDR3 coding DNA: TGTGCCAGCAGACCCAGGGGGCTGTATGGCTACACCTTC. It yields the protein CASRPRGLYGYTF.

The chain carries TRBV6-5 and TRBJ2-3; D remains unclear. This CDR3 region has 14 residues. The germline gives CDR1 MNHEY, CDR2 SVGAGI. Trimming removed 5 bases at V and 4 bases at J, with 13 bases between. The CDR3 DNA is TGTGCCAGCAGTAGAGCTGGTCGGGCAGATACGCAGTATTTT. It translates to CASSRAGRADTQYF.

The genes are TRBV18 and TRBJ2-5; no reliable D call. The CDR3 spans 13 residues. Between the trimmed V and J ends, which lost 4 bases and 1 base, there was a span of 7 bases. From germline, CDR1 is KGHSH and CDR2 LQKENI. CDR3 amino acids: CASSLFFQETQYF. The CDR3 DNA reads TGTGCCAGCTCACTTTTCTTCCAAGAGACCCAGTACTTC.